This T cell receptor beta chain was found in a study of cytomegalovirus exposure and HLA in healthy donors. The CDR3 is 15 residues long. The J segment lost 4 bases and the V segment lost 10 bases, leaving 14 bases of the junction unmatched. The germline gives CDR1 MNHNS, CDR2 SASEGT. The PCR ran on 60 Vbeta and 13 Jbeta primers. Assay: immunoSEQ multiplex PCR; the TCRdb copy retains only in-frame clones and omits some. The repertoire holds approximately 170,000 clones, around four fifths seen once, with about a tenth in the top ten. On this clone itself: Its antigen is undetermined.

Study-wide results and limits: TCR association rates varied by HLA locus in a later analysis, with DRB1 highest and HLA-C lowest. A list of more than 150 TCR beta chains associated with cytomegalovirus was given. When a later analysis was performed, an Asian-associated ancestry cluster reportedly had fewer N-insertions than the roughly 700-donor mean. For cytomegalovirus status, the classifier reportedly gave diagnoses with high specificity and sensitivity.

Input material: PBMCs. This clonotype was sampled from a man between 18 and 35 years old in good health and CMV-seropositive. V gene TRBV6-1 combines with J gene TRBJ1-2, with 8 bases lining up with TRBD1. CDR3 coding DNA: TGTGCCATCCTAAAGCCACGGACAGGGAGCTATGGCTACACCTTC. This translates into CAILKPRTGSYGYTF.